One sample yielded the 12 T cell receptor beta chains listed below, sequenced in a study of response to subunit inactivated influenza vaccine. MiXCR, run by TCRdb on the RT-PCR reads, gives a single entry per CDR3 protein. The profile shows about 540,000 distinct CDR3 sequences, roughly a quarter of them singletons. Separately, the same data were catalogued under a study of T cells expressing NK-cell markers. That work states: Template switching by 5'RACE with UMIs generated the TCR beta cDNA.

The input for sequencing was CD4+ T cells sorted from PBMCs, taken 12 days after vaccination. These receptors came from a man aged 50-60 years who received an inactivated influenza vaccine.

This clonotype was counted only a few times. J is TRBJ2-6 and V is TRBV27; weak D call: TRBD1 (6 bases). The CDR3 is 15 residues long. Trimming cost V 4 bases and J 4 bases, with 11 bases left between them. The V gene's germline CDR1 is MNHEY and CDR2 SMNVEV (reference sequence). CDR3 in amino acids: CASSSGVPGANVLTF. As DNA, the CDR3 is TGTGCCAGCAGTTCAGGGGTCCCCGGGGCCAACGTCCTGACTTTC.

This clonotype appeared a few times. J is TRBJ1-1 and V is TRBV29-1; TRBD1 matches 7 bases. CDR3 length equals 16 residues. Looked up from germline, CDR1 is SQVTM and CDR2 is ANQGSEA. The V gene end was trimmed by 3 bases and the J gene end by 0 bases; junction bases not matched to a gene: 10. The CDR3 spells CSVDRGQAFMNTEAFF. CDR3 in DNA: TGCAGCGTTGACAGAGGACAGGCCTTCATGAACACTGAAGCTTTCTTT.

CDR3 coding DNA: TGTGCCAGCAGTTCCCTCCAGGGGAAGCGAGGAGAGACCCAGTACTTC. This codes for CASSSLQGKRGETQYF. The chain is built from TRBV27 and TRBJ2-5; tentative D call: TRBD1 (6 bases). This CDR3 contains 16 residues. The V end lost 4 bases, the J end lost 4 bases, and 19 bases lay between the germline ends. Germline CDR1 and CDR2: MNHEY and SMNVEV (reference sequence).

The gene calls are TRBV19 and TRBJ2-7; no reliable D call. Germline V gene sequence: CDR1 LNHDA, CDR2 SQIVND (reference sequence). The CDR3 runs to 15 residues. V gave up 6 bases and J gave up 4 bases, with 19 bases separating them. CDR3 amino acids: CASSPEMGSSYEQYF. DNA of the CDR3: TGTGCCAGTAGCCCCGAGATGGGTAGCAGTTACGAGCAGTACTTC.

In its sample, this clonotype was seen a few times. This rearrangement joins TRBV14 to TRBJ2-3; no clear D. The CDR3 is 13 residues long. The ends were cut back, 5 bases at V and 4 bases at J, with 10 bases in the middle. The V gene's germline CDR1 is SGHDN and CDR2 FVKESK. The CDR3 region is CASSSLRADTQYF. DNA of the CDR3: TGTGCCAGCAGCTCCCTTAGAGCAGATACGCAGTATTTT.

J is TRBJ1-1 and V is TRBV20-1; D might be TRBD1 (6 bases). The V end was cut by 6 bases, the J end by 0 bases, with 14 bases between. Germline CDR1 is DFQATT and CDR2 is SNEGSKA (reference sequence). The CDR3 totals 14 residues. CDR3 coding DNA: TGCAGTGCCCCGGACAGTTCCATGAACACTGAAGCTTTCTTT. This gives the protein CSAPDSSMNTEAFF.

This clonotype has only a few counts. The genes are TRBV7-9 and TRBJ1-2; no firm D call. CDR1 and CDR2 from the germline V gene are SEHNR and FQNEAQ (reference sequence). V gave up 1 base and J gave up 5 bases, with 14 bases separating them. The CDR3 length is 15 residues. CDR3 sequence (DNA): TGTGCCAGCAGCTTAGTCAGCTTGACTGGGTATGGCTACACCTTC. Translated: CASSLVSLTGYGYTF.

The chain uses TRBV29-1 and TRBJ1-3; no clear D. The length of the CDR3 is 13 residues. Trimming took off 7 bases at V and 3 bases at J, with 13 bases between the two ends. Germline CDR1 and CDR2: SQVTM and ANQGSEA. CDR3 sequence: CSATSGGGNTIYF. CDR3 DNA sequence: TGCAGCGCCACAAGTGGAGGTGGAAACACCATATATTTT.

The rearrangement joins TRBV5-1 to TRBJ1-2, with no clear D. The CDR3 is 15 amino acids. V was shortened by 2 bases and J by 2 bases, with 13 bases between the two germline ends. The V gene's germline CDR1 is SGHRS and CDR2 YFSETQ. Written as DNA, the CDR3 is TGCGCCAGCAGCTTCGGAGGCGGAGAGAACTATGGCTACACCTTC. Translation gives CASSFGGGENYGYTF. Together with reference TRBV5-1 and TRBJ1-2, the CDR3 gives the full variable domain: KAGVTQTPRYLIKTRGQQVTLSCSPISGHRSVSWYQQTPGQGLQFLFEYFSETQRNKGNFPGRFSGRQFSNSRSEMNVSTLELGDSALYLCASSFGGGENYGYTFGSGTRLTVV.

Only a few counts were recorded for this clonotype. The CDR3 spells CASSQDPFGGTYTDTQYF. The CDR3 coding sequence is TGCGCCAGCAGCCAAGACCCTTTCGGCGGGACGTACACAGATACGCAGTATTTT. The chain is built from TRBV4-3 and TRBJ2-3, with a possible D match to TRBD2 (6 bases). V was trimmed by 0 bases and J by 2 bases, leaving 18 bases between them. This CDR3 contains 18 residues. Germline CDR1 is LGHNA and CDR2 is YSLEER.

This clonotype was counted at least ten times. The chain has TRBV6-6 and TRBJ2-3; D is possibly TRBD1 (6 bases). The germline CDR1 and CDR2 sequences are MNHNY and SVGAGI (reference sequence). This CDR3 has 15 amino acids. V lost 6 bases to trimming and J lost 4 bases, with 17 bases between them. The CDR3 here is CASRDPRGMADTQYF. In nucleotides, the CDR3 is TGTGCCAGCAGAGATCCCAGGGGCATGGCAGATACGCAGTATTTT.

This chain links TRBV20-1 with TRBJ2-4; 15 bases are a match to TRBD2. CDR3 length: 18 amino acids. After removal of 6 bases from V and 0 bases from J, the junction contained 9 bases not matched to a gene. Germline V lookup: CDR1 DFQATT, CDR2 SNEGSKA (reference sequence). DNA for the CDR3: TGCAGTGCCCGAGGACTAGCGGGGGGGGGTCTAGCCAAAAACATTCAGTACTTC. This translates into CSARGLAGGGLAKNIQYF.